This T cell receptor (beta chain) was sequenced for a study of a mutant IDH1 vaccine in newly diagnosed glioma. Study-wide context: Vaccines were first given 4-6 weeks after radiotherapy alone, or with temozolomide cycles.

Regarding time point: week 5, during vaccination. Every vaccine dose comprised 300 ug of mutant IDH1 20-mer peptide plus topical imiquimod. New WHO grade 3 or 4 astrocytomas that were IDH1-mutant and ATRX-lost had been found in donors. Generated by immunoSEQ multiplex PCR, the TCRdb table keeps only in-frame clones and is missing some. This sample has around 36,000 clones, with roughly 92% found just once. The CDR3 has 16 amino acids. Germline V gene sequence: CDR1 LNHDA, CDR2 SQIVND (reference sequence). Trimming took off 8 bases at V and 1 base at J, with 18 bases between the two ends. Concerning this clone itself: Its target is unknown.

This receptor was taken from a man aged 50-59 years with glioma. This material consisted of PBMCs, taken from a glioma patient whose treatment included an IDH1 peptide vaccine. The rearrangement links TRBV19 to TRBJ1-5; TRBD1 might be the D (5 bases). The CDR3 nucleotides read TGTGCCAGTCGAAAAAACGGGGGTCAGAGCAATCAGCCCCAGCATTTT. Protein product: CASRKNGGQSNQPQHF. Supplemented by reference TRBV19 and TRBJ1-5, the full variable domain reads DGGITQSPKYLFRKEGQNVTLSCEQNLNHDAMYWYRQDPGQGLRLIYYSQIVNDFQKGDIAEGYSVSREKKESFPLTVTSAQKNPTAFYLCASRKNGGQSNQPQHFGDGTRLSIL.